Described below is a single TCR beta chain sequence and its context. The CDR3 spans 15 residues. Germline V gene data show CDR1 as LNHDA and CDR2 as SQIVND (reference sequence). The V segment lost 4 bases and the J segment 2 bases; nucleotides outside the gene matches: 4. This sample is part of a study of T cell changes during pregnancy in multiple sclerosis. TCRdb keeps only in-frame clones here, not all; method: immunoSEQ multiplex PCR. The sample gives tens of thousands of clones, roughly nine tenths of which show up once; around 0.5% is in the top ten. The chain couples TRBV19 to TRBJ2-2, with 7 bases that match TRBD1. The sequencing used CD4+ T cells from peripheral blood mononuclear cells, collected in the third trimester of pregnancy. The receptor's source is a female donor in good health, enrolled as a control in a pregnancy study. For the CDR3, the DNA is TGTGCCAGTAGTAGGGGACAGATAAACACCGGGGAGCTGTTTTTT. Amino acids: CASSRGQINTGELFF.